The source of this T cell receptor beta chain is a study of cytomegalovirus exposure and HLA in healthy donors. It was with 60 Vbeta and 13 Jbeta primers that the PCR ran. Sequenced by immunoSEQ multiplex PCR; TCRdb stores in-frame clones only, minus some. The sample records some 130,000 clones, around 81% being singletons. CDR1 and CDR2 (germline): LNHDA, SQIVND (reference sequence). The CDR3 loop spans 15 amino acids. V shed 5 bases and J 6 bases; nucleotides not matched to a gene: 12. Sequencing was performed on PBMCs. This TCR was sampled from a young man in good health and CMV-seronegative. The V gene is TRBV19, the J gene TRBJ1-1; 7 nucleotides agree with TRBD1. Here the CDR3 DNA reads TGTGCCAGTAGTTTCCGGACAGGTTTGGGCTCTGAAGCTTTCTTT. Translating gives CASSFRTGLGSEAFF.